A selection of T cell receptor beta chains follows, all from one sample in a study of blood T cell repertoires in COVID-19. Sequencing used immunoSEQ multiplex PCR; TCRdb keeps in-frame clones, though not all of them. This table has about 21,000 clones, 80% to 90% appearing once. The sequencing input was peripheral blood. These TCRs come from a human donor in a cohort sampled during active COVID-19. The CDR3 runs from the conserved cysteine through the conserved F or W. The D gene is left open where the match is weak. Where a row states a size, it is once, few, many or the class of an expanded clone; other rows omit it.

D gene	J gene	clone size	V gene	CDR3 DNA	CDR3 protein
NA	TRBJ1-1	NA	TRBV28	TGTGCCAGCACTATTACCATGAACACTGAAGCTTTCTTT	CASTITMNTEAFF
NA	TRBJ2-1	once	TRBV6-5	TGTGCCAGCAGGCCACGACAGCATACCTACAATGAGCAGTTCTTC	CASRPRQHTYNEQFF
NA	TRBJ2-3	NA	TRBV19	TGTGCCAGTAGTATTTCCGGGGATACGCAGTATTTT	CASSISGDTQYF
NA	TRBJ1-2	few	TRBV3-1/TRBV3-2	TGTGCCAGCAGCCAAGATGGGGCGATGGGAGGGGACTATGGCTACACCTTC	CASSQDGAMGGDYGYTF
NA	TRBJ1-5	NA	TRBV7-2	TGTGCCAGCAGCCCGAACTCACCAGGGGTGGGTCAGCCCCAGCATTTT	CASSPNSPGVGQPQHF
TRBD2	TRBJ2-4	few	TRBV5-4	TGTGCCAGCAGCCCCGGGACTAGCGGGGGGGAAAACATTCAGTACTTC	CASSPGTSGGENIQYF
NA	TRBJ1-1	once	TRBV6-1	TGTGCCAGCAGTGAATCTAGGAACACTGAAGCTTTCTTT	CASSESRNTEAFF
NA	TRBJ1-1	NA	TRBV9	TGTGCCAGCAGCGTAGACATCAGGAACACTGAAGCTTTCTTT	CASSVDIRNTEAFF
NA	TRBJ1-1	NA	TRBV28	TGTGCCGCGGGGGGGTTTGAAGCTTTCTTT	CAAGGFEAFF
NA	TRBJ2-7	few	TRBV30	TGTGCCTGGGCCCCGTCAGGGGACTACGAGCAGTACTTC	CAWAPSGDYEQYF
NA	TRBJ2-2	NA	TRBV4-3	TGCGCCAGCAGCCAAGATGGGCCCCGTCCCGGGGAGCTGTTTTTT	CASSQDGPRPGELFF
NA	TRBJ2-5	NA	TRBV4-1	TGCGCCAGCAGCCAAGGGATACTAACCCAAGAGACCCAGTACTTC	CASSQGILTQETQYF
NA	TRBJ1-6	NA	TRBV7-8	TGTGCCAGCAGCTTAAAGCCCCCTAGACAGTGGGCTACGGATAATTCACCCCTCCACTTT	CASSLKPPRQWATDNSPLHF
TRBD1	TRBJ2-7	NA	TRBV10-3	TGTGCCATCAGTCGGGACAGGGGGCTCGAGCAGTACTTC	CAISRDRGLEQYF
TRBD2	TRBJ2-3	NA	TRBV7-9	TGTGCCAGCAGCTCGGGGACTAGCGGGGGGGCTTTGGGCACAGATACGCAGTATTTT	CASSSGTSGGALGTDTQYF
TRBD2	TRBJ2-5	NA	TRBV19	TGTGCCAGTAGTATTAGCGGGGGGCCCCAAGAGACCCAGTACTTC	CASSISGGPQETQYF
NA	TRBJ2-5	NA	TRBV6-5	TGTGCCAGCAGCCCGACAGAAGAGACCCAGTACTTC	CASSPTEETQYF
NA	TRBJ1-6	NA	TRBV7-9	TGTGCCGCTCACTCCGCGGGGTTCGGGAATTCACCCCTCCACTTT	CAAHSAGFGNSPLHF
TRBD2	TRBJ2-1	NA	TRBV2	TGTGCCAGCAGTGCGCTAGCGGGAGGGCCAAATGAGCAGTTCTTC	CASSALAGGPNEQFF
NA	TRBJ1-2	NA	TRBV7-8	TGTGCCAGCAGCTCAGCCTCCGGTGGCTACACCTTC	CASSSASGGYTF
TRBD1	TRBJ2-7	NA	TRBV7-9	TGTGCCAGCAGCCAGACAGGGGTCGGGCAGTACTTC	CASSQTGVGQYF
TRBD1	TRBJ1-1	NA	TRBV20-1	TGCAGGCTCCCGGGACAGGGGGAAGCTTTCTTT	CRLPGQGEAFF
NA	TRBJ1-1	few	TRBV5-5	TGTGCCAGCAGCCGAGATATAAACAGGCAGGGTGGAGCTTTCTTT	CASSRDINRQGGAFF
TRBD1	TRBJ2-7	NA	TRBV5-1	TGCGCCAGCAGCTTGGTTCCAGGGGGCTACGAGCAGTACTTC	CASSLVPGGYEQYF
NA	TRBJ2-1	NA	TRBV6-2/TRBV6-3	TGTGCCAGCAGTTCCTTGAGCGGGAATGAGCAGTTCTTC	CASSSLSGNEQFF
NA	TRBJ2-7	NA	TRBV6-2/TRBV6-3	TGTGCCAGCAGTTACCGAGGCCTACCCCAGTCCTACGAGCAGTACTTC	CASSYRGLPQSYEQYF
NA	TRBJ1-5	few	TRBV11-2	TGTGCCAGCAGCTTCTCCGGTTATAGCAATCAGCCCCAGCATTTT	CASSFSGYSNQPQHF
NA	TRBJ2-7	NA	TRBV30	TGTGCCTGGACCGGGGGATACGAGCAGTACTTC	CAWTGGYEQYF
NA	TRBJ2-6	NA	TRBV6-6	TGTGCCAGCATCCACTCAGGCTCTGGGGCCAACGTCCTGACTTTC	CASIHSGSGANVLTF
NA	TRBJ1-5	NA	TRBV30	TGTGCCTGGAGTGTGCGGGAAAATCAGCCCCAGCATTTT	CAWSVRENQPQHF
NA	TRBJ1-1	NA	TRBV14	TGTGCCAGCAGCCAAGAACGCCCGGGACTCCATATGAACACTGAAGCTTTCTTT	CASSQERPGLHMNTEAFF
NA	TRBJ2-5	NA	TRBV5-1	TGCGCCAGCAGCTTGGTAGCGTTGCGGGCGGAGACCCAGTACTTC	CASSLVALRAETQYF
TRBD1	TRBJ1-1	NA	TRBV25-1	TGTGCCAGCACCCGGACAGGCTTGAACACTGAAGCTTTCTTT	CASTRTGLNTEAFF
NA	TRBJ2-7	NA	TRBV7-9	TGTGCCAGCAGCCTAGGGGGGGTGACTACCTACGAGCAGTACTTC	CASSLGGVTTYEQYF
TRBD2	TRBJ2-3	NA	TRBV5-1	TGCGCCAGCCGCCTCGACGGGGGGGCTCAAGATACGCAGTATTTT	CASRLDGGAQDTQYF
TRBD1	TRBJ1-1	once	TRBV27	TGTGCCAGCTTCAGGGGGCGTACTCTGAACACTGAAGCTTTCTTT	CASFRGRTLNTEAFF
NA	TRBJ1-2	NA	TRBV5-4	TGTGCCAGCAGCTTGATCCAGACTAACTATGGCTACACCTTC	CASSLIQTNYGYTF
NA	TRBJ1-1	NA	TRBV6-1	TGTGCCAGCAGTGAATTGGGCCGCGGGGACACTGAAGCTTTCTTT	CASSELGRGDTEAFF
NA	TRBJ2-2	NA	TRBV20-1	TGCAGTGCTAGTAAACAGGGTATCACCGGGGAGCTGTTTTTT	CSASKQGITGELFF
NA	TRBJ1-2	NA	TRBV6-5	TGTGCCAGCAGGATACAGGGTACATCGGGCTACACCTTC	CASRIQGTSGYTF